The next 23 T cell receptor beta chains were all read from a single sample in a study of blood T cells in healthy people across ages. Primers used in a second PCR of about 6 to 12 cycles were a sample-barcoded 5' primer and a J-beta primer mix. TCRdb recomputed calls from the 5' RACE reads with MiXCR, one row per CDR3 protein. The sample shows 650,000 or so distinct CDR3 sequences, about 50% of them seen only once. The source material was blood. Source of these receptors: a woman aged 80 or over in good health.

This clonotype was seen a few times. This chain connects TRBV6-1 to TRBJ2-3; the D gene could be TRBD1 or TRBD2 (5 bases each). Trimming shortened V by 8 bases and J by 6 bases, and 9 bases separated the two germline ends. CDR3 length equals 11 residues. Germline loops: CDR1 MNHNS, CDR2 SASEGT. The DNA of the CDR3 is TGTGCCAGCGGGACGTCTGATACGCAGTATTTT. It encodes CASGTSDTQYF.

V is TRBV9 and J is TRBJ2-4; 12 bases match TRBD2. The J call could be wrong; TRBJ2-7 is a better fit for the DNA end. Germline assignment: CDR1 SGDLS and CDR2 YYNGEE. The CDR3 runs to 17 residues. The CDR3, as DNA: TGTGCCAGCAGCAGCGTAGAGGCTAGCGGGGGGGTTTACGAGCAGTACTTC. This translates into CASSSVEASGGVYEQYF.

For this clonotype: This may arise from a read error, as a much more abundant clone is one base away. The V gene is TRBV20-1, the J gene TRBJ2-1; 9 bases align to TRBD2. The CDR3 runs to 14 residues. The germline gives CDR1 DFQATT, CDR2 SNEGSKA (reference sequence). Trimming removed 8 bases from V and 8 bases from J; junction bases left unmatched: 13. The CDR3 coding sequence is TGCAGTCCCCGTGGTGCTAGCGGGATCGATGAGCAGTTCTTC. Protein: CSPRGASGIDEQFF.

This clonotype showed up many times. Here the CDR3 reads CASSYTGLAGSDEQFF. In DNA form, the CDR3 reads TGTGCCAGCAGTTATACGGGACTAGCGGGAAGCGATGAGCAGTTCTTC. J is TRBJ2-1 and V is TRBV12-3 or TRBV12-4; 13 bases line up with TRBD2. The trim removed 4 bases at V and 8 bases at J, leaving 8 bases unmatched. The CDR3 extends over 16 amino acids.

The genes are TRBV11-2 and TRBJ2-5; a weak D match, TRBD2 (6 bases). The V end lost 1 base, the J end lost 7 bases, and 13 bases lay between the germline ends. CDR3 length: 14 residues. Germline-derived CDR1 and CDR2 are SGHAT and FQNNGV. This CDR3 reads CASSLAALGGTQYF. The CDR3 nucleotides are TGTGCCAGCAGCTTAGCCGCTCTGGGAGGGACCCAGTACTTC.

The J gene is TRBJ2-7, the V gene TRBV7-6; maybe TRBD2 (5 bases). V dropped 1 base and J dropped 5 bases, with 9 bases sitting between them. Germline V gene sequence: CDR1 SGHVS, CDR2 FNYEAQ. The CDR3 has 13 amino acids. The chain's CDR3 is CASSLGAEDEQYF. Written as DNA, the CDR3 is TGTGCCAGCAGCTTAGGAGCGGAGGACGAGCAGTACTTC.

CDR3 sequence reads: CASSLMANAQETQYF. The CDR3 DNA follows: TGTGCCAGCAGTTTAATGGCTAACGCACAAGAGACCCAGTACTTC. This rearrangement joins TRBV27 to TRBJ2-5; no clear D. With 2 bases removed from V and 2 bases from J, the gap between germline ends came to 12 bases. The CDR3 spans 15 residues. The germline V gene encodes CDR1 MNHEY and CDR2 SMNVEV (reference sequence).

This clonotype came up a few times. V gene TRBV3-1 combines with J gene TRBJ2-1, with 13 bases aligning to TRBD2. After removal of 4 bases from V and 5 bases from J, the junction contained 8 bases not matched to a gene. The CDR3 covers 17 residues. Germline CDR1 and CDR2: LGHDT and YNNKEL (reference sequence). CDR3 in DNA: TGTGCCAGCAGCCGCACCGGGGGGACTAGCGGGAACAATGAGCAGTTCTTC. The encoded protein is CASSRTGGTSGNNEQFF.

This clonotype was detected only a few times. The chain links TRBV2 to TRBJ2-2; TRBD1 matches 9 bases. This CDR3 has 15 residues. The germline V gene encodes CDR1 SNHLY and CDR2 FYNNEI. V lost 4 bases to trimming and J lost 4 bases; unmatched junction nucleotides: 4. The CDR3 is CASSGGQGFTGELFF. The CDR3 DNA reads TGTGCCAGCAGTGGGGGACAGGGATTCACCGGGGAGCTGTTTTTT.

This chain links TRBV7-9 with TRBJ1-1; maybe TRBD1 (5 bases). CDR3 length equals 14 residues. Germline V gene sequence: CDR1 SEHNR, CDR2 FQNEAQ (reference sequence). V was pared by 5 bases and J by 1 base, with 11 bases between. The CDR3: CASSVDRRNTEAFF. The CDR3 nucleotides are TGTGCCAGCAGCGTAGACAGACGGAACACTGAAGCTTTCTTT.

About this clonotype: Given a much more abundant clone one base away, this may be a read error. The chain recombines TRBV27 with TRBJ2-1; D ambiguous. The CDR3 is 13 amino acids. The germline CDR1 and CDR2 sequences are MNHEY and SMNVEV (reference sequence). The CDR3 loop reads CASSLFASNGQFF. DNA for the CDR3: TGTGCCAGCAGTTTATTCGCGAGTAATGGGCAGTTCTTC.

The chain employs TRBV4-2 and TRBJ2-1, with 9 bases that match TRBD2. J gave up 4 bases and V 0 bases, and 7 bases lay outside the gene matches. This CDR3 spans 17 amino acids. Germline V gives CDR1 LGHNA, CDR2 YNFKEQ. The CDR3: CASSQDMLAGLYNEQFF. The CDR3 nucleotides read TGTGCCAGCAGCCAAGATATGCTAGCGGGGCTGTACAATGAGCAGTTCTTC.

This clonotype was observed at least ten times. The chain carries TRBV2 and TRBJ2-3; D remains unclear. The CDR3 is 13 amino acids. V lost 4 bases to trimming and J lost 3 bases, with 8 bases between them. The germline CDR1 and CDR2 sequences are SNHLY and FYNNEI. The CDR3 reads CASSGDGTDTQYF. The DNA of the CDR3 is TGTGCCAGCAGTGGCGACGGAACAGATACGCAGTATTTT.

The genes are TRBV20-1 and TRBJ2-3; 11 bases are shared with TRBD2. CDR1 and CDR2 (germline): DFQATT, SNEGSKA (reference sequence). The CDR3 is made up of 13 amino acids. V dropped 6 bases and J dropped 6; count of bases not matched to a gene: 5. This CDR3 is CSAKLAGADTQYF. The CDR3 DNA follows: TGCAGTGCCAAACTAGCGGGAGCGGATACGCAGTATTTT.

This clonotype was counted only a few times. The J gene is TRBJ2-7, the V gene TRBV5-1, with TRBD2 matching over 9 bases. V gave up 0 bases and J gave up 6 bases; unmatched junction bases: 7. The V gene's germline CDR1 is SGHRS and CDR2 YFSETQ. CDR3 length: 15 amino acids. This CDR3 reads CASSLVLAGAGEQYF. CDR3 bases: TGCGCCAGCAGCTTGGTTTTAGCGGGAGCCGGCGAGCAGTACTTC.

As to this clonotype: Possible read error: a much larger clone is one base away. The conserved final phenylalanine or tryptophan is absent from the CDR3, which likely points to a read error. The V and J genes are TRBV28 and TRBJ2-1; a possible D gene is TRBD2 (6 bases). This CDR3 is 17 amino acids long. Per the germline V gene, CDR1 is MDHEN and CDR2 is SYDVKM. Trimming took off 6 bases at V and 8 bases at J, with 26 bases between the two ends. CDR3 residues: CASRMQIRDSPFHEQFL. Written as DNA, the CDR3 is TGTGCCAGCAGGATGCAAATCCGGGACTCCCCCTTTCATGAGCAGTTCTTA.

The genes are TRBV12-3 or TRBV12-4 and TRBJ2-5; a weak D match, TRBD2 (5 bases). This CDR3 is built from 11 residues. The V end lost 6 bases, the J end lost 12 bases, and 14 bases lay between the germline ends. The CDR3 here is CASSATEAKYF. Written as DNA, the CDR3 is TGTGCCAGCAGCGCAACGGAGGCAAAGTACTTC.

This clonotype appeared a few times. The chain employs TRBV29-1 and TRBJ1-1; 9 bases are shared with TRBD1. The CDR3 contains 14 residues. CDR1 is SQVTM, CDR2 ANQGSEA, per germline. V dropped 7 bases and J dropped 11; count of bases not matched to a gene: 17. The chain's CDR3 is CSATGQGPSVRAFF. DNA of the CDR3: TGCAGCGCTACCGGACAGGGGCCGTCCGTACGGGCTTTCTTT. The entire variable domain, with the rest obtained from reference TRBV29-1 and TRBJ1-1, is as follows: SAVISQKPSRDICQRGTSLTIQCQVDSQVTMMFWYRQQPGQSLTLIATANQGSEATYESGFVIDKFPISRPNLTFSTLTVSNMSPEDSSIYLCSATGQGPSVRAFFGQGTRLTVV.

This clonotype was seen more than once but under ten times. The CDR3 loop reads CSVRSDRGNQPQHF. The CDR3 nucleotides read TGCAGCGTTCGCTCGGACAGGGGCAATCAGCCCCAGCATTTT. The V gene is TRBV29-1, the J gene TRBJ1-5, with 8 bases aligning to TRBD1. With 5 bases clipped from V and 2 bases from J, the junction kept 5 bases outside the gene matches. Germline V gene lookup returns CDR1 SQVTM and CDR2 ANQGSEA. The CDR3 totals 14 residues.

In this sample, this clonotype turned up many times. The CDR3: CATSSGQLPSYEQYF. The CDR3 nucleotides are TGTGCCACCTCTTCAGGACAGTTACCTTCCTACGAGCAGTACTTC. The rearrangement uses TRBV24-1 and TRBJ2-7, with D possibly TRBD1 on 6 matching bases. The V end was cut by 9 bases, the J end by 1 base, with 18 bases between. The length of the CDR3 is 15 residues. Germline V lookup: CDR1 KGHDR, CDR2 SFDVKD.

This clonotype was recorded once. At one end, the junction sequence differs from germline, possibly due to a read error. This chain connects TRBV20-1 to TRBJ2-1, with 11 positions matching TRBD2. This CDR3 has 14 residues. Germline V lookup: CDR1 DFQATT, CDR2 SNEGSKA (reference sequence). The CDR3: CSASGTSGCNEQFF. The DNA of the CDR3 is TGCAGCGCTAGTGGGACTAGCGGATGCAATGAGCAGTTCTTC.

In its sample, this clonotype was seen once. CDR3 amino acids: CASSKADDTPHEQYF. The CDR3 DNA follows: TGTGCCAGCAGCAAAGCTGACGACACTCCGCACGAGCAGTACTTC. This chain links TRBV21-1 with TRBJ2-7. TRBV21-1 is a pseudogene segment. There are 15 residues in the CDR3.

The table lists this clonotype with many counts. The CDR3 nucleotides are TGTGCCAGCAGTGGGAGCGGGGAGACAGATACGCAGTATTTT. Its translation: CASSGSGETDTQYF. This sequence joins TRBV6-4 and TRBJ2-3, with 7 bases matching TRBD2. J lost 3 bases, V lost 4 bases, and 4 bases had no gene match. The CDR3 is made up of 14 amino acids. Germline V gene lookup returns CDR1 MRHNA and CDR2 SNTAGT.